The 24 T cell receptor beta chains below all came from one sample that was sequenced in a study of T cells in localized non-small cell lung cancer. Using immunoSEQ multiplex PCR, the repertoire was profiled, and TCRdb retains in-frame clones only, with some absent. The data hold around 15,000 clones, with roughly 89% observed a single time. Source: peripheral blood mononuclear cells, taken before any cancer treatment. The source is a man aged 40-75 years with stage III lung adenocarcinoma.

The rearrangement links TRBV29-1 to TRBJ2-1, with TRBD1 identical over 9 bases. The CDR3 contains 14 residues. Germline-derived CDR1 and CDR2 are SQVTM and ANQGSEA. J was trimmed by 9 bases and V by 5 bases; bases with no gene match: 11. CDR3 coding DNA: TGCAGCGTTACCCCGGGACAGGGAGTCGGTGAGCAGTTCTTC. Its translation is CSVTPGQGVGEQFF.

A single count supports this clone. The chain has TRBV6-4 and TRBJ2-1; 9 bases match TRBD2. V trimming: 5 bases; J trimming: 5 bases; junction bases outside the gene matches: 1. Germline V gene data show CDR1 as MRHNA and CDR2 as SNTAGT. The CDR3 runs 13 residues. CDR3 in DNA: TGTGCCAGCAGTCCTAGCGGGAACAATGAGCAGTTCTTC. It yields the protein CASSPSGNNEQFF.

Points on this clone: Lacking the conserved final phenylalanine or tryptophan, this CDR3 likely reflects a read error. The limits of the CDR3 on the DNA are not certain, so only TCRdb's listed CDR3 is given. The chain has TRBV7-9 and TRBJ2-7; the table assigns TRBD1, which was not confirmed against the DNA. The CDR3 length is 15 residues, termini included. Germline CDR1 reads SEHNR; CDR2 reads FQNEAQ (reference sequence). The CDR3 spells CASSLAGQPQPTDVI.

This chain joins TRBV6-5 and TRBJ2-1, with 10 bases lining up with TRBD2. The CDR3 is 15 amino acids. Per germline, CDR1 MNHEY and CDR2 SVGAGI. The J segment lost 12 bases and the V segment lost 10 bases, leaving 18 bases of the junction unmatched. In DNA, the CDR3 is TGTGCCATACGACTAGCGGGTGAGTTAATATGCAGGCAGTTCTTC. It translates to CAIRLAGELICRQFF.

This chain joins TRBV9 and TRBJ2-5; 10 positions match TRBD2. CDR1 and CDR2 (germline): SGDLS, YYNGEE. Trimming took 3 bases from V and 2 from J; bases not matched to a gene: 4. The CDR3 is 15 amino acids. The CDR3 DNA reads TGTGCCAGCAGCGCGGGACTAGCGACGCAAGAGACCCAGTACTTC. This sequence encodes CASSAGLATQETQYF.

The J gene is TRBJ2-7, the V gene TRBV7-9; TRBD1 agrees at 8 bases. The CDR3 extends over 17 amino acids. The germline gives CDR1 SEHNR, CDR2 FQNEAQ (reference sequence). Losses at the gene ends were 1 base for V and 6 bases for J; bases not matched to a gene: 14. CDR3 loop: CASSLVGRGTGGSEQYF. The CDR3 DNA sequence: TGTGCCAGCAGCTTAGTAGGGCGAGGGACAGGCGGTTCCGAGCAGTACTTC.

The chain has TRBV6-1 and TRBJ2-7; 11 bases fit TRBD2. V shed 0 bases and J 3 bases; nucleotides not matched to a gene: 4. There are 16 residues in the CDR3. Germline values: CDR1 MNHNS, CDR2 SASEGT. The CDR3 spells CASSEAVLAGGYEQYF. DNA of the CDR3: TGTGCCAGCAGTGAAGCGGTCCTAGCGGGAGGCTACGAGCAGTACTTC.

This rearrangement joins TRBV11-2 to TRBJ1-2, with no clear D. The CDR3 length is 13 residues. Germline lookup yields CDR1 SGHAT and CDR2 FQNNGV. V gave up 5 bases and J gave up 4 bases, with 11 bases separating them. The DNA of the CDR3 is TGTGCCAGCAGCCTAGCCCTCTTCTATGGCTACACCTTC. It is translated as CASSLALFYGYTF. The complete variable domain, with remaining parts taken from reference TRBV11-2 and TRBJ1-2, reads EAGVAQSPRYKIIEKRQSVAFWCNPISGHATLYWYQQILGQGPKLLIQFQNNGVVDDSQLPKDRFSAERLKGVDSTLKIQPAKLEDSAVYLCASSLALFYGYTFGSGTRLTVV.

This sequence joins TRBV28 and TRBJ2-2; D is uncertain. The germline V gene encodes CDR1 MDHEN and CDR2 SYDVKM. V lost 6 bases to trimming and J lost 4 bases, with 3 bases between them. The CDR3 extends over 11 amino acids. The CDR3 is CASSPTGELFF. The CDR3 bases are TGTGCCAGCAGCCCCACCGGGGAGCTGTTTTTT.

In its sample, this clone was seen once. The rearrangement joins TRBV6-1 to TRBJ2-7; the D is unclear. This CDR3 has 17 residues. V dropped 2 bases and J dropped 1 base, with 18 bases sitting between them. Per germline, CDR1 MNHNS and CDR2 SASEGT. This chain's CDR3 is CASSESSSRPKSYEQYF. CDR3 DNA: TGTGCCAGCAGTGAATCCTCGTCGCGGCCGAAGTCCTACGAGCAGTACTTC.

There are a few counts of this clone. This sequence joins TRBV27 and TRBJ2-7, with D perhaps TRBD2 (5 bases). The CDR3 is 16 residues long. Germline loops: CDR1 MNHEY, CDR2 SMNVEV (reference sequence). Trimming shortened V by 5 bases and J by 7 bases, and 24 bases separated the two germline ends. This chain's CDR3 is CASSPGWGLSLDEQYF. In DNA form, the CDR3 reads TGTGCCAGCAGTCCGGGGTGGGGTCTATCGCTAGATGAGCAGTACTTC.

The rearrangement uses TRBV9 and TRBJ2-1; 10 nucleotides align to TRBD2. Germline V gene data show CDR1 as SGDLS and CDR2 as YYNGEE. The CDR3 runs 18 residues. V gave up 4 bases and J gave up 0 bases; unmatched junction bases: 10. The CDR3 nucleotides read TGTGCCAGCAGCCCCCGACTAGCGGGTCTGACCTCCTACAATGAGCAGTTCTTC. This gives the protein CASSPRLAGLTSYNEQFF.

This chain connects TRBV5-1 to TRBJ1-3, with TRBD1 identical over 9 bases. Trimming cost V 0 bases and J 11 bases; bases outside gene matches: 9. The CDR3 loop spans 15 amino acids. Germline CDR1 is SGHRS and CDR2 is YFSETQ. Here the CDR3 reads CASSLARTGAGPIYF. The CDR3 bases are TGCGCCAGCAGCTTGGCCAGGACAGGGGCAGGTCCCATATATTTT. The whole variable domain, remainder taken from reference TRBV5-1 and TRBJ1-3, is KAGVTQTPRYLIKTRGQQVTLSCSPISGHRSVSWYQQTPGQGLQFLFEYFSETQRNKGNFPGRFSGRQFSNSRSEMNVSTLELGDSALYLCASSLARTGAGPIYFGEGSWLTVV.

The rearrangement joins TRBV21-1 to TRBJ2-7; TRBD1 is the table's D call, not checked against the DNA. TRBV21-1 is annotated as a pseudogene. This CDR3 region has 15 residues. The CDR3 DNA sequence: TGTGCCAGCAGCATTCGGTTGGGACATTTCTACGAGCAGTACTTC. This encodes CASSIRLGHFYEQYF.

This sequence joins TRBV7-9 and TRBJ2-1; TRBD2 agrees at 12 bases. The CDR3 has 16 amino acids. Unmatched junction bases numbered 9, after V lost 5 bases and J lost 7 bases. Germline loops: CDR1 SEHNR, CDR2 FQNEAQ (reference sequence). CDR3 coding DNA: TGTGCCAGCAGCCCGCCTAGGACTAGCGGGAAGAATGAGCAGTTCTTC. Translation gives CASSPPRTSGKNEQFF.

The chain carries TRBV7-9 and TRBJ2-3; 11 bases are shared with TRBD1. The V gene end was trimmed by 5 bases and the J gene end by 2 bases; junction bases not matched to a gene: 3. The CDR3 covers 15 residues. Looked up from germline, CDR1 is SEHNR and CDR2 is FQNEAQ (reference sequence). The CDR3 loop reads CASSRGQGVTDTQYF. Here the CDR3 DNA reads TGTGCCAGCAGCCGGGGACAGGGGGTCACAGATACGCAGTATTTT.

The rearrangement uses TRBV28 and TRBJ1-2; D gene uncertain. Deletions cut 5 bases from V and 3 bases from J, with 4 bases between. CDR1 is MDHEN and CDR2 is SYDVKM in the germline V gene. This CDR3 region has 11 residues. The DNA for the CDR3 is TGTGCCAGCAGTGGAGACTATGGCTACACCTTC. Protein product: CASSGDYGYTF.

The chain is built from TRBV2 and TRBJ1-3; D call uncertain. V lost 4 bases, J lost 6 bases, and 10 bases lay in between. Germline CDR1 reads SNHLY; CDR2 reads FYNNEI. The CDR3 is 13 amino acids. The DNA of the CDR3 is TGTGCCAGCAGTGGGGAGGGAACAAACACCATATATTTT. Its translation is CASSGEGTNTIYF.

The chain's CDR3 is CASSPTGGLGGTDTQYF. CDR3 nucleotides: TGTGCCAGCAGCCCCACAGGGGGACTAGGAGGCACAGATACGCAGTATTTT. The rearrangement uses TRBV9 and TRBJ2-3; the D gene could be TRBD1 or TRBD2 (8 bases each). The CDR3 consists of 17 residues. The V gene's germline CDR1 is SGDLS and CDR2 YYNGEE. V was shortened by 4 bases and J by 1 base, with 19 bases between the two germline ends.

The rearrangement uses TRBV6-6 and TRBJ1-2; 7 nucleotides agree with TRBD1. Per the germline V gene, CDR1 is MNHNY and CDR2 is SVGAGI (reference sequence). CDR3 length: 12 amino acids. The trim removed 5 bases at V and 8 bases at J, leaving 5 bases unmatched. Here the CDR3 reads CASSPGQDGYTF. The CDR3 nucleotides are TGTGCCAGCAGTCCAGGACAGGACGGCTACACCTTC.

The chain employs TRBV7-6 and TRBJ2-1, with TRBD2 matching over 15 bases. V dropped 5 bases and J dropped 3; count of bases not matched to a gene: 5. Germline CDR1 is SGHVS and CDR2 is FNYEAQ. The CDR3 contains 17 residues. CDR3 in amino acids: CASSTGTSGRIYNEQFF. For the CDR3, the DNA is TGTGCCAGCAGCACCGGGACTAGCGGGAGGATCTACAATGAGCAGTTCTTC.

The rearrangement uses TRBV29-1 and TRBJ2-3; D is perhaps TRBD1 (5 bases). V lost 1 base, J lost 5 bases, and 16 bases lay in between. Germline CDR1 SQVTM, CDR2 ANQGSEA. The CDR3 loop spans 15 amino acids. CDR3 region: CSVEGRHNRGDTQYF. The CDR3 DNA follows: TGCAGCGTTGAAGGACGCCATAATAGGGGAGATACGCAGTATTTT.

The chain joins TRBV7-9 to TRBJ2-2, with 7 nucleotides matching TRBD1. This CDR3 region has 15 residues. Germline CDR1 SEHNR, CDR2 FQNEAQ (reference sequence). The V and J ends lost 7 bases and 3 bases, in that order; junction bases with no gene match: 8. The CDR3 DNA is TGTGCCAGCATCCCTTACGACAGGGACACCGGGGAGCTGTTTTTT. The encoded protein is CASIPYDRDTGELFF.

This chain links TRBV28 with TRBJ1-2; D is undetermined. V lost 8 bases and J lost 2, with 15 bases in between. The CDR3 loop spans 14 amino acids. The V gene's germline CDR1 is MDHEN and CDR2 SYDVKM. The DNA of the CDR3 is TGTGCCAGCTATGGACCCCCAGCGAACTATGGCTACACCTTC. Amino acids: CASYGPPANYGYTF.